One and the same sample provided the 24 T cell receptor beta chains below, sequenced in a study of beta chain features in type 1 diabetes. Whole-study findings and limits: There was a moderate but significant shortening of TCRB CDR3s in all four CD4+ subsets of Type 1 diabetes patients.

What was sequenced were expressed TCRB transcripts, since all of the isolated RNA had been reverse transcribed. Assay: immunoSEQ multiplex PCR; the TCRdb copy retains only in-frame clones and omits some. The repertoire holds a few hundred thousand clones, with about 14% as singletons. No antigen has been identified for these receptors. Sequenced sample: naive CD4+ T cells from blood. Source of these receptors: a man aged 25-45 years with type 1 diabetes.

The chain has TRBV29-1 and TRBJ2-1; TRBD2 aligns across 9 bases. The V segment lost 6 bases and the J segment 5 bases; nucleotides outside the gene matches: 8. This CDR3 is built from 14 residues. Germline CDR1 reads SQVTM; CDR2 reads ANQGSEA. Here the CDR3 DNA reads TGCAGCGTGCAAAGGGGGACTAGCCACAATGAGCAGTTCTTC. This codes for CSVQRGTSHNEQFF.

This clone was recorded a few times. J is TRBJ2-5 and V is TRBV7-2; D not certain. CDR1 and CDR2 from the germline V gene are SGHTA and FQGNSA. The V and J ends lost 6 bases and 7 bases respectively, with 15 bases between them. CDR3 length equals 13 residues. CDR3 sequence reads: CASSIESYGTQYF. The CDR3 nucleotides read TGTGCCAGCAGTATCGAGTCCTATGGGACCCAGTACTTC.

The chain combines TRBV7-2 with TRBJ1-1; TRBD1 is a possible D gene (5 bases). The germline gives CDR1 SGHTA, CDR2 FQGNSA. Deletions cut 5 bases from V and 1 base from J, with 8 bases between. CDR3 length equals 13 residues. As DNA, the CDR3 is TGTGCCAGCAGCGATAGGGGGAACACTGAAGCTTTCTTT. Its protein product is CASSDRGNTEAFF.

The rearrangement joins TRBV15 to TRBJ2-7; the D gene is possibly TRBD2 (6 bases). Germline values: CDR1 LNHNV, CDR2 YYDKDF (reference sequence). The CDR3 totals 14 residues. Trimming left V 9 bases short and J 5 bases short, with 20 bases between. CDR3 sequence (DNA): TGTGCCACTAGAGCGACGGGGGTCATCCACGAGCAGTACTTC. Protein product: CATRATGVIHEQYF.

The chain is built from TRBV2 and TRBJ2-5; 11 positions match TRBD1. This CDR3 comprises 14 residues. Germline CDR1 is SNHLY and CDR2 is FYNNEI. Trimming took 7 bases from V and 2 from J; bases not matched to a gene: 3. DNA for the CDR3: TGTGCCAGCAACTGGGACAGGGGGCAAGAGACCCAGTACTTC. It codes for CASNWDRGQETQYF.

This clone has more than one count but fewer than ten. The chain carries TRBV4-2 and TRBJ2-7; 9 bases line up with TRBD2. The CDR3 totals 16 residues. CDR1 and CDR2 (germline): LGHNA, YNFKEQ. The ends lost 0 bases at V and 3 bases at J; junction bases unmatched: 6. CDR3: CASSQEGGGGVYEQYF. Here the CDR3 DNA reads TGTGCCAGCAGCCAAGAAGGGGGCGGGGGGGTCTACGAGCAGTACTTC.

In its sample, this clone was seen a few times. CDR3 bases: TGTGCCAGCAGCCTCCGGGAGGGGGTCACCTACGAGCAGTACTTC. Translation: CASSLREGVTYEQYF. This chain uses TRBV7-6 with TRBJ2-7; 8 nucleotides line up with TRBD2. CDR3 length: 15 amino acids. V lost 5 bases and J lost 2; bases outside the gene matches: 8. Germline CDR1 is SGHVS and CDR2 is FNYEAQ.

This clone came up a few times. V is TRBV29-1 and J is TRBJ1-3, with TRBD1 identical over 9 bases. Germline CDR1 SQVTM, CDR2 ANQGSEA. The CDR3 spans 14 residues. V trimming: 7 bases; J trimming: 0 bases; junction bases outside the gene matches: 4. The CDR3 nucleotides read TGCAGCGCGGGGACAGGGAGCTCTGGAAACACCATATATTTT. Translated: CSAGTGSSGNTIYF.

This clone was seen more than once but under ten times. The chain employs TRBV30 and TRBJ2-3; possibly TRBD2 for D (5 bases). The ends were cut back, 4 bases at V and 2 bases at J, with 10 bases in the middle. The germline gives CDR1 GTSNPN, CDR2 SVGIG (reference sequence). The CDR3 runs to 13 residues. DNA of the CDR3: TGTGCCTGGATGCGGGCCTCCACAGATACGCAGTATTTT. This gives the protein CAWMRASTDTQYF.

In its sample, this clone was seen a few times. This rearrangement joins TRBV10-3 to TRBJ2-7, with 8 positions matching TRBD1. Looked up from germline, CDR1 is ENHRY and CDR2 is SYGVKD. The CDR3 spans 14 residues. V shed 7 bases, J shed 2 bases, and the junction held 7 bases outside the gene matches. CDR3 coding DNA: TGTGCCATCAAGTTGACAGGGGAGGCCTACGAGCAGTACTTC. Amino acid sequence: CAIKLTGEAYEQYF.

The V and J genes are TRBV11-2 and TRBJ1-3; 9 bases fit TRBD1. The germline gives CDR1 SGHAT, CDR2 FQNNGV. CDR3 length: 16 residues. The J segment lost 4 bases and the V segment lost 5 bases, leaving 9 bases of the junction unmatched. The CDR3 DNA reads as TGTGCCAGCAGCCTACCCGGACAGGGGAAAGGAAACACCATATATTTT. Amino acids: CASSLPGQGKGNTIYF.

This clone was seen more than once but under ten times. This CDR3 reads CASSFLAGVISYEQYF. The CDR3 DNA reads TGTGCCAGCAGCTTTCTAGCGGGAGTTATCTCCTACGAGCAGTACTTC. The chain uses TRBV7-2 and TRBJ2-7; 10 bases are a match to TRBD2. This CDR3 comprises 16 residues. Trimming took 3 bases from V and 0 from J; bases not matched to a gene: 5. Germline V gene data show CDR1 as SGHTA and CDR2 as FQGNSA.

This clone occurred a few times. The chain has TRBV18 and TRBJ2-1; TRBD1 is a possible D gene (5 bases). Per germline, CDR1 KGHSH and CDR2 LQKENI. The V and J ends lost 3 bases and 3 bases respectively, with 12 bases between them. The CDR3 spans 15 residues. The CDR3 protein is CASSPPGSNYNEQFF. The CDR3 nucleotides read TGTGCCAGCTCACCGCCAGGGTCCAACTACAATGAGCAGTTCTTC.

This clone has just a few counts. Here the CDR3 reads CASSTADTQYF. The CDR3 DNA follows: TGTGCCAGCAGTACTGCGGATACGCAGTATTTT. The chain combines TRBV6-6 with TRBJ2-3; D is uncertain. Deletions cut 5 bases from V and 6 bases from J, with 6 bases between. The CDR3 spans 11 residues. Germline V gene data show CDR1 as MNHNY and CDR2 as SVGAGI (reference sequence).

This clone was observed a handful of times. The rearrangement joins TRBV2 to TRBJ2-3; 7 bases match TRBD2. The CDR3 length is 16 residues. CDR1 and CDR2 from the germline V gene are SNHLY and FYNNEI. Trimming removed 2 bases from V and 1 base from J; junction bases left unmatched: 6. The CDR3 DNA sequence: TGTGCCAGCAGTGAATCAGGCCTAGCGGGCACAGATACGCAGTATTTT. The encoded protein is CASSESGLAGTDTQYF.

The chain combines TRBV4-1 with TRBJ1-4; possible D gene TRBD1, 6 bases. V shed 0 bases and J shed 4 bases, with 12 bases lying between them. CDR1 and CDR2 from the germline V gene are MGHRA and YSYEKL. This CDR3 spans 16 amino acids. In DNA, the CDR3 is TGCGCCAGCAGCCAAGACGGGGGGGCCCTTAATGAAAAACTGTTTTTT. Residues: CASSQDGGALNEKLFF.

The table lists this clone with a few counts. The chain links TRBV28 to TRBJ2-1; D uncertain. The CDR3 has 11 amino acids. Germline V gives CDR1 MDHEN, CDR2 SYDVKM. V gave up 3 bases and J gave up 7 bases, with 4 bases separating them. The CDR3 reads CASSLRNEQFF. The CDR3 DNA follows: TGTGCCAGCAGTTTGAGGAATGAGCAGTTCTTC.

The rearrangement links TRBV6-6 to TRBJ2-1; possible D gene TRBD2, 6 bases. CDR3 length: 11 amino acids. The ends were cut back, 8 bases at V and 10 bases at J, with 12 bases in the middle. Germline V gives CDR1 MNHNY, CDR2 SVGAGI (reference sequence). The CDR3 sequence: CASGRLVEQFF. CDR3 nucleotide sequence: TGTGCCAGCGGGAGACTAGTCGAGCAGTTCTTC.

The J gene is TRBJ2-1, the V gene TRBV5-1; 15 bases fit TRBD2. CDR3 length: 15 residues. V shed 5 bases and J 9 bases; nucleotides not matched to a gene: 6. From germline, CDR1 is SGHRS and CDR2 YFSETQ. The DNA for the CDR3 is TGCGCCAGCAGATCGGGACTAGCGGGAGGATCTGAGCAGTTCTTC. It encodes CASRSGLAGGSEQFF.

This clone was seen a few times. A read error may produce the germline difference seen at one junction end. The CDR3 DNA reads TGTGCCAGCAGCTTAGTATTTCAGGCGCCCAAAAACTTC. Protein sequence: CASSLVFQAPKNF. The chain has TRBV7-9 and TRBJ2-7; D unresolved. Germline CDR1 and CDR2: SEHNR and FQNEAQ (reference sequence). The CDR3 runs to 13 residues.

This clone appeared a few times. The CDR3 loop reads CAWSLLAGGETQYF. The CDR3 DNA follows: TGTGCCTGGAGTTTACTAGCGGGAGGAGAGACCCAGTACTTC. The rearrangement links TRBV30 to TRBJ2-5, with TRBD2 matching 12 bases. The CDR3 covers 14 residues. V dropped 2 bases and J dropped 4; count of bases not matched to a gene: 2. Germline-derived CDR1 and CDR2 are GTSNPN and SVGIG (reference sequence).

This sequence joins TRBV6-4 and TRBJ2-2, with D possibly TRBD1 on 5 matching bases. Germline V gives CDR1 MRHNA, CDR2 SNTAGT. V was pared by 6 bases and J by 3 bases, with 11 bases between. This CDR3 spans 14 amino acids. The DNA of the CDR3 is TGTGCCAGCAGCCCCAGGGCCTACACCGGGGAGCTGTTTTTT. This translates into CASSPRAYTGELFF.

Only a few counts were recorded for this clone. J is TRBJ2-5 and V is TRBV7-9; possible D gene TRBD2, 6 bases. The V end was cut by 5 bases, the J end by 3 bases, with 13 bases between. The CDR3 covers 14 residues. Germline V gene sequence: CDR1 SEHNR, CDR2 FQNEAQ (reference sequence). CDR3 amino acids: CASSRSGTEETQYF. As DNA, the CDR3 is TGTGCCAGCAGCCGTTCAGGGACTGAAGAGACCCAGTACTTC. The variable domain in full, completed from reference TRBV7-9 and TRBJ2-5, reads DTGVSQNPRHKITKRGQNVTFRCDPISEHNRLYWYRQTLGQGPEFLTYFQNEAQLEKSRLLSDRFSAERPKGSFSTLEIQRTEQGDSAMYLCASSRSGTEETQYFGPGTRLLVL.

The chain couples TRBV2 to TRBJ2-7; TRBD2 might be the D (5 bases). CDR1 is SNHLY and CDR2 is FYNNEI in the germline V gene. With 9 bases removed from V and 7 bases from J, the gap between germline ends came to 16 bases. The CDR3 sequence is 12 residues long. CDR3 protein: CASAILVGEQYF. The CDR3 DNA sequence: TGTGCCAGTGCCATACTAGTCGGTGAGCAGTACTTC.